The rows below give T cell receptor beta chains drawn from one sample of a study of lymphopenia after photon versus proton radiotherapy. Generated by immunoSEQ multiplex PCR, the TCRdb table keeps only in-frame clones and is missing some. The repertoire includes about 65,000 clones, approximately 87% of them detected once, and 10% to 14% sits in the top ten. This material consisted of peripheral blood, taken from a patient treated with proton-based radiotherapy. Receptors originate from a man older than 75 with esophageal cancer. The CDR3 runs from the conserved cysteine through the conserved F or W. Each record gives: J gene, D gene, clone size, V gene, CDR3 length, CDR3 protein, CDR3 DNA. A D gene is named only where the DNA matches it firmly. Some rows mark clone size as missing; the rest say once, few, many or name a class of expanded clone.

j_call: TRBJ2-7
d_call: NA
clone_size: NA
v_call: TRBV6-1
cdr3_length: 16
cdr3_aa: CASSEKLWEGSYEQYF
cdr3_nt: TGTGCCAGCAGTGAAAAGCTTTGGGAAGGCTCCTACGAGCAGTACTTC

j_call: TRBJ1-6
d_call: NA
clone_size: NA
v_call: TRBV10-2
cdr3_length: 13
cdr3_aa: CASRAGEFSPLHF
cdr3_nt: TGCGCCAGCAGGGCTGGAGAGTTCTCACCCCTCCACTTT

j_call: TRBJ1-6
d_call: NA
clone_size: NA
v_call: TRBV9
cdr3_length: 15
cdr3_aa: CASSVVAGDNSPLHF
cdr3_nt: TGTGCCAGCAGCGTAGTAGCTGGGGATAATTCACCCCTCCACTTT

j_call: TRBJ1-1
d_call: NA
clone_size: once
v_call: TRBV18
cdr3_length: 16
cdr3_aa: CASSPRGDFMNTEAFF
cdr3_nt: TGTGCCAGCTCACCACGGGGGGACTTCATGAACACTGAAGCTTTCTTT

j_call: TRBJ1-2
d_call: TRBD1
clone_size: NA
v_call: TRBV29-1
cdr3_length: 18
cdr3_aa: CSVEDLGQGMMAYYGYTF
cdr3_nt: TGCAGCGTTGAAGACTTGGGACAGGGAATGATGGCGTACTATGGCTACACCTTC

j_call: TRBJ1-1
d_call: TRBD1
clone_size: NA
v_call: TRBV15
cdr3_length: 17
cdr3_aa: CATSRELRTGGVTEAFF
cdr3_nt: TGTGCCACCAGCAGAGAACTTCGGACAGGGGGCGTCACTGAAGCTTTCTTT

j_call: TRBJ1-5
d_call: TRBD1
clone_size: NA
v_call: TRBV19
cdr3_length: 16
cdr3_aa: CASSIVLTGGNQPQHF
cdr3_nt: TGTGCCAGTAGTATAGTATTGACAGGGGGTAATCAGCCCCAGCATTTT

j_call: TRBJ2-3
d_call: TRBD1
clone_size: NA
v_call: TRBV4-3
cdr3_length: 17
cdr3_aa: CASSQTLTGASTDTQYF
cdr3_nt: TGCGCCAGCAGCCAAACTCTGACAGGGGCCAGCACAGATACGCAGTATTTT

j_call: TRBJ2-1
d_call: TRBD2
clone_size: NA
v_call: TRBV6-6
cdr3_length: 15
cdr3_aa: CASSYPSGTSGEQFF
cdr3_nt: TGTGCCAGCAGTTACCCATCCGGGACTAGCGGCGAGCAGTTCTTC

j_call: TRBJ1-4
d_call: NA
clone_size: NA
v_call: TRBV19
cdr3_length: 14
cdr3_aa: CASSIRQGGEKLFF
cdr3_nt: TGTGCCAGTAGTATCCGTCAGGGAGGAGAAAAACTGTTTTTT

j_call: TRBJ1-6
d_call: NA
clone_size: NA
v_call: TRBV6-6
cdr3_length: 14
cdr3_aa: CASSYNGDGSPLHF
cdr3_nt: TGTGCCAGCAGTTACAATGGGGACGGTTCACCCCTCCACTTT

j_call: TRBJ2-2
d_call: NA
clone_size: NA
v_call: TRBV6-5
cdr3_length: 12
cdr3_aa: CASCGDTGELFF
cdr3_nt: TGTGCCAGTTGCGGGGACACCGGGGAGCTGTTTTTT

j_call: TRBJ1-2
d_call: NA
clone_size: NA
v_call: TRBV19
cdr3_length: 18
cdr3_aa: CASRRDVHRESSNYGYTF
cdr3_nt: TGTGCCAGTAGGCGAGACGTCCACAGGGAGTCCTCGAACTATGGCTACACCTTC

j_call: TRBJ2-7
d_call: TRBD1
clone_size: NA
v_call: TRBV19
cdr3_length: 14
cdr3_aa: CASSILDRAYEQYF
cdr3_nt: TGTGCCAGTAGTATCTTGGACAGGGCGTACGAGCAGTACTTC

j_call: TRBJ2-1
d_call: TRBD2
clone_size: NA
v_call: TRBV5-1
cdr3_length: 15
cdr3_aa: CASSMPGLAYNEQFF
cdr3_nt: TGCGCCAGCAGCATGCCGGGACTAGCCTACAATGAGCAGTTCTTC

j_call: TRBJ1-4
d_call: NA
clone_size: NA
v_call: TRBV7-2
cdr3_length: 14
cdr3_aa: CASSLVRNNEKLFF
cdr3_nt: TGTGCCAGCAGCTTAGTACGGAACAATGAAAAACTGTTTTTT

j_call: TRBJ1-1
d_call: NA
clone_size: NA
v_call: TRBV30
cdr3_length: 13
cdr3_aa: CAWSVIGVPEAFF
cdr3_nt: TGTGCCTGGAGTGTGATCGGGGTGCCTGAAGCTTTCTTT

j_call: TRBJ2-7
d_call: NA
clone_size: NA
v_call: TRBV5-6
cdr3_length: 15
cdr3_aa: CASSLDRAGGYEQYF
cdr3_nt: TGTGCCAGCAGCCTAGACAGGGCCGGGGGCTACGAGCAGTACTTC

j_call: TRBJ2-1
d_call: TRBD2
clone_size: once
v_call: TRBV19
cdr3_length: 12
cdr3_aa: CASSRGGNEQFF
cdr3_nt: TGTGCCAGTAGTAGGGGGGGCAATGAGCAGTTCTTC

j_call: TRBJ1-5
d_call: NA
clone_size: NA
v_call: TRBV19
cdr3_length: 15
cdr3_aa: CASSNGHYSNQPQHF
cdr3_nt: TGTGCCAGTAGTAATGGACACTATAGCAATCAGCCCCAGCATTTT

j_call: TRBJ2-3
d_call: NA
clone_size: NA
v_call: TRBV7-2
cdr3_length: 15
cdr3_aa: CASSFDKAGTWTQYF
cdr3_nt: TGTGCCAGCAGCTTCGATAAGGCCGGGACCTGGACGCAGTATTTT

j_call: TRBJ1-1
d_call: TRBD1
clone_size: NA
v_call: TRBV2
cdr3_length: 14
cdr3_aa: CASSVQGRDTEAFF
cdr3_nt: TGTGCCAGCAGTGTACAGGGGAGGGACACTGAAGCTTTCTTT

j_call: TRBJ2-1
d_call: NA
clone_size: NA
v_call: TRBV19
cdr3_length: 16
cdr3_aa: CASSIRADPSYNEQFF
cdr3_nt: TGTGCCAGTAGTATACGAGCGGACCCTTCCTACAATGAGCAGTTCTTC

j_call: TRBJ2-1
d_call: TRBD1
clone_size: NA
v_call: TRBV5-1
cdr3_length: 13
cdr3_aa: CASSPGQAFPLFF
cdr3_nt: TGCGCCAGCAGCCCGGGACAGGCCTTTCCCCTGTTCTTC

j_call: TRBJ1-1
d_call: TRBD1
clone_size: NA
v_call: TRBV2
cdr3_length: 16
cdr3_aa: CASSRDRGLLYTEAFF
cdr3_nt: TGTGCCAGCAGTCGAGACAGGGGGCTACTGTACACTGAAGCTTTCTTT

j_call: TRBJ1-1
d_call: NA
clone_size: NA
v_call: TRBV6-6
cdr3_length: 13
cdr3_aa: CASSRDRAQVAFF
cdr3_nt: TGTGCCAGCAGCCGTGACAGAGCCCAAGTAGCTTTCTTT

j_call: TRBJ1-3
d_call: NA
clone_size: NA
v_call: TRBV5-1
cdr3_length: 14
cdr3_aa: CASSLGNSGNTIYF
cdr3_nt: TGCGCCAGCAGCTTGGGTAACTCTGGAAACACCATATATTTT

j_call: TRBJ2-5
d_call: TRBD1
clone_size: NA
v_call: TRBV5-1
cdr3_length: 14
cdr3_aa: CASSPRDRGRTQYF
cdr3_nt: TGCGCCAGCAGCCCCCGGGACAGGGGGCGGACCCAGTACTTC

j_call: TRBJ2-5
d_call: NA
clone_size: NA
v_call: TRBV19
cdr3_length: 16
cdr3_aa: CASSTGRQLPQETQYF
cdr3_nt: TGTGCCAGTAGCACTGGGAGACAACTCCCCCAAGAGACCCAGTACTTC

j_call: TRBJ1-4
d_call: TRBD1
clone_size: NA
v_call: TRBV7-9
cdr3_length: 14
cdr3_aa: CASSLARDSEKLFF
cdr3_nt: TGTGCCAGCAGCTTAGCCAGGGACAGTGAAAAACTGTTTTTT

j_call: TRBJ2-7
d_call: TRBD1
clone_size: few
v_call: TRBV19
cdr3_length: 14
cdr3_aa: CASSPDRGGGEQYF
cdr3_nt: TGTGCCAGTAGTCCTGACAGGGGAGGAGGCGAGCAGTACTTC

j_call: TRBJ2-1
d_call: TRBD2
clone_size: NA
v_call: TRBV7-9
cdr3_length: 18
cdr3_aa: CASSLNPRLAGRYNEQFF
cdr3_nt: TGTGCCAGCAGCTTAAACCCCCGACTAGCGGGGAGATACAATGAGCAGTTCTTC

j_call: TRBJ2-7
d_call: NA
clone_size: NA
v_call: TRBV19
cdr3_length: 18
cdr3_aa: CASSMRLRGNGVVYEQYF
cdr3_nt: TGTGCCAGTAGTATGCGTTTAAGAGGGAACGGGGTGGTCTACGAGCAGTACTTC

j_call: TRBJ1-5
d_call: NA
clone_size: NA
v_call: TRBV18
cdr3_length: 17
cdr3_aa: CASSPSMVRADNQPQHF
cdr3_nt: TGTGCCAGCTCACCATCCATGGTTCGCGCGGACAATCAGCCCCAGCATTTT

j_call: TRBJ1-1
d_call: TRBD1
clone_size: NA
v_call: TRBV5-1
cdr3_length: 15
cdr3_aa: CASSLDRGPNTEAFF
cdr3_nt: TGCGCCAGCAGCTTGGACAGGGGCCCGAACACTGAAGCTTTCTTT

j_call: TRBJ2-2
d_call: TRBD2
clone_size: NA
v_call: TRBV7-8
cdr3_length: 15
cdr3_aa: CASSRGLASTGELFF
cdr3_nt: TGTGCCAGCAGTAGGGGACTAGCTAGCACCGGGGAGCTGTTTTTT

j_call: TRBJ2-3
d_call: TRBD2
clone_size: NA
v_call: TRBV9
cdr3_length: 14
cdr3_aa: CASSVGGGADTQYF
cdr3_nt: TGTGCCAGCAGCGTCGGCGGGGGGGCAGATACGCAGTATTTT

j_call: TRBJ1-2
d_call: NA
clone_size: NA
v_call: TRBV7-2
cdr3_length: 13
cdr3_aa: CASSLVQGRGYTF
cdr3_nt: TGTGCCAGCAGCTTAGTCCAGGGCCGAGGCTACACCTTC

j_call: TRBJ1-2
d_call: NA
clone_size: NA
v_call: TRBV19
cdr3_length: 13
cdr3_aa: CASSHPGLVGYTF
cdr3_nt: TGTGCCAGTAGTCACCCGGGGCTCGTGGGCTACACCTTC

j_call: TRBJ2-1
d_call: NA
clone_size: NA
v_call: TRBV9
cdr3_length: 15
cdr3_aa: CASSVGDSSYNEQFF
cdr3_nt: TGTGCCAGCAGCGTAGGTGATAGCTCCTACAATGAGCAGTTCTTC

j_call: TRBJ2-5
d_call: NA
clone_size: few
v_call: TRBV6-6
cdr3_length: 12
cdr3_aa: CASSQVGETQYF
cdr3_nt: TGTGCCAGCAGCCAGGTGGGAGAGACCCAGTACTTC

j_call: TRBJ2-1
d_call: TRBD2
clone_size: NA
v_call: TRBV12-5
cdr3_length: 13
cdr3_aa: CASGLAGVNEQFF
cdr3_nt: TGTGCTAGTGGATTAGCGGGAGTCAATGAGCAGTTCTTC

j_call: TRBJ2-1
d_call: NA
clone_size: few
v_call: TRBV4-3
cdr3_length: 15
cdr3_aa: CASSQGTGEGNEQFF
cdr3_nt: TGCGCCAGCAGCCAAGGGACGGGAGAGGGCAATGAGCAGTTCTTC

j_call: TRBJ2-7
d_call: TRBD1
clone_size: NA
v_call: TRBV15
cdr3_length: 16
cdr3_aa: CATSRGRTGGSYEQYF
cdr3_nt: TGTGCCACCAGCAGAGGCCGGACAGGGGGCTCCTACGAGCAGTACTTC

j_call: TRBJ2-5
d_call: NA
clone_size: NA
v_call: TRBV7-7
cdr3_length: 21
cdr3_aa: CATHSGLLAGSLEKEMETQYF
cdr3_nt: TGTGCCACCCACAGTGGCTTACTCGCGGGATCCTTAGAGAAGGAGATGGAGACCCAGTACTTC

j_call: TRBJ2-4
d_call: NA
clone_size: NA
v_call: TRBV10-3
cdr3_length: 15
cdr3_aa: CAISETAIAKNIQYF
cdr3_nt: TGTGCCATCAGTGAAACAGCTATAGCCAAAAACATTCAGTACTTC

j_call: TRBJ2-1
d_call: NA
clone_size: NA
v_call: TRBV4-3
cdr3_length: 16
cdr3_aa: CASSPLVTGEGPEQFF
cdr3_nt: TGCGCCAGCAGCCCCCTTGTTACAGGGGAGGGCCCTGAGCAGTTCTTC

j_call: TRBJ2-7
d_call: NA
clone_size: NA
v_call: TRBV5-1
cdr3_length: 13
cdr3_aa: CASSLEGQYEQYF
cdr3_nt: TGCGCCAGCAGCCTAGAGGGACAATACGAGCAGTACTTC

j_call: TRBJ1-5
d_call: NA
clone_size: NA
v_call: TRBV6-5
cdr3_length: 15
cdr3_aa: CASSYSFQGGQPQHF
cdr3_nt: TGTGCCAGCAGTTACTCTTTCCAGGGAGGACAGCCCCAGCATTTT

j_call: TRBJ2-7
d_call: TRBD1
clone_size: NA
v_call: TRBV4-1
cdr3_length: 17
cdr3_aa: CASSQEGRDRSPYEQYF
cdr3_nt: TGCGCCAGCAGCCAAGAAGGTAGGGACAGAAGTCCCTACGAGCAGTACTTC

j_call: TRBJ1-4
d_call: TRBD1
clone_size: NA
v_call: TRBV6-5
cdr3_length: 15
cdr3_aa: CASRRDRGPVGKLFF
cdr3_nt: TGTGCCAGCAGACGGGACAGGGGGCCGGTGGGAAAACTGTTTTTT

j_call: TRBJ1-1
d_call: NA
clone_size: NA
v_call: TRBV7-2
cdr3_length: 15
cdr3_aa: CASSLRPPRNTEAFF
cdr3_nt: TGTGCCAGCAGCTTAAGGCCCCCGAGGAACACTGAAGCTTTCTTT

j_call: TRBJ1-2
d_call: NA
clone_size: few
v_call: TRBV4-2
cdr3_length: 13
cdr3_aa: CASSQGAKDGYTF
cdr3_nt: TGTGCCAGCAGCCAGGGCGCCAAGGACGGCTACACCTTC

j_call: TRBJ1-3
d_call: TRBD1
clone_size: NA
v_call: TRBV5-5
cdr3_length: 14
cdr3_aa: CASSTTGGGNTIYF
cdr3_nt: TGTGCCAGCAGCACGACAGGGGGAGGAAACACCATATATTTT